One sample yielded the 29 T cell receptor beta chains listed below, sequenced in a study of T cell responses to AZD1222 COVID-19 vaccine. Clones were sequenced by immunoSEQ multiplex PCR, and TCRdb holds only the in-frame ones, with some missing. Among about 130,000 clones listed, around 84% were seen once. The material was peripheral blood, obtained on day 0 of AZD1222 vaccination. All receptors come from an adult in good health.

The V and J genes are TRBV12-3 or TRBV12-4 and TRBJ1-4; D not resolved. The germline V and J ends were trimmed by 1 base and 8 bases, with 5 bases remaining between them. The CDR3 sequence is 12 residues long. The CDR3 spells CASSLVVEKLFF. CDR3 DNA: TGTGCCAGCAGTTTAGTTGTCGAAAAACTGTTTTTT.

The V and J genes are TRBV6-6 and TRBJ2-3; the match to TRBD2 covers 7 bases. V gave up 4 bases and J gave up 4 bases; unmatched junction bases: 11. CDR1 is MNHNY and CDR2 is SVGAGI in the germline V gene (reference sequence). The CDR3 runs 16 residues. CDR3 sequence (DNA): TGTGCCAGCAGTTCGGCAGGAGCGGGGTACGCAGATACGCAGTATTTT. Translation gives CASSSAGAGYADTQYF.

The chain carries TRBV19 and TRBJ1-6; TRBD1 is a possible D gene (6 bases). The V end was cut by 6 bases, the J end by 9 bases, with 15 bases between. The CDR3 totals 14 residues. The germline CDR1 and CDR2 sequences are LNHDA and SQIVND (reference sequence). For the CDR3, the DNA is TGTGCCAGTAGCTCGGGGGGCCAGGGTTCACCCCTCCACTTT. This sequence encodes CASSSGGQGSPLHF.

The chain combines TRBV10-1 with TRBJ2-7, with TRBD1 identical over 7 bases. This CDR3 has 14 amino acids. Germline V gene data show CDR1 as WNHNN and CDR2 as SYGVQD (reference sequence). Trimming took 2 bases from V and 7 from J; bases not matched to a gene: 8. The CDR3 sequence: CASSEGGRGYEQYF. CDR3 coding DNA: TGCGCCAGCAGTGAGGGGGGCAGGGGGTATGAGCAGTACTTC.

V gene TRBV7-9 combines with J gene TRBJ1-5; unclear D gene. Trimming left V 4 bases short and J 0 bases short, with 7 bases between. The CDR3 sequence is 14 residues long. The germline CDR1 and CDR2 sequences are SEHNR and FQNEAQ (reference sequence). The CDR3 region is CASSSSGSNQPQHF. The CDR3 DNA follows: TGTGCCAGCAGCTCCTCGGGTAGCAATCAGCCCCAGCATTTT.

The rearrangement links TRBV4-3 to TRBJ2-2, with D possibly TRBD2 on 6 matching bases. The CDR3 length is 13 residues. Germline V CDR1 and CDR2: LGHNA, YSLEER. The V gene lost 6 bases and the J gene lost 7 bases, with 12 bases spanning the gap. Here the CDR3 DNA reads TGCGCCAGCAGTTCCGGCGGGGTCGGGGAGCTGTTTTTT. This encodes CASSSGGVGELFF.

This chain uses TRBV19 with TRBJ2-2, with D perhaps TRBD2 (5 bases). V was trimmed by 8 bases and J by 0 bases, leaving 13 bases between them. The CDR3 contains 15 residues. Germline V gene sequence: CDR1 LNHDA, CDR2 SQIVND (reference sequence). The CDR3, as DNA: TGTGCCAGTTCCGGGGTTGGCCCGAACACCGGGGAGCTGTTTTTT. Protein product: CASSGVGPNTGELFF.

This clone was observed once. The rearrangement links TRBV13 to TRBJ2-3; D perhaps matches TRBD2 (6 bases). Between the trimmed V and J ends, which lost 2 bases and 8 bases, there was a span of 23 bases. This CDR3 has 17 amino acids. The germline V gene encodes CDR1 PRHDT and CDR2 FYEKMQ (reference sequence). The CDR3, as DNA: TGTGCCAGCAGCTTAAAAATATGGGATAGCGGCGGTGGTACGCAGTATTTT. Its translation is CASSLKIWDSGGGTQYF.

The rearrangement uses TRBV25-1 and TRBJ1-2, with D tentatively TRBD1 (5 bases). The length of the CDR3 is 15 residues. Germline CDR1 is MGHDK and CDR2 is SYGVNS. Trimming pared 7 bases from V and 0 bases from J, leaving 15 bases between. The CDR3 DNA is TGTGCCAGCACCCCCACCGGGACCTCTAACTATGGCTACACCTTC. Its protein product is CASTPTGTSNYGYTF.

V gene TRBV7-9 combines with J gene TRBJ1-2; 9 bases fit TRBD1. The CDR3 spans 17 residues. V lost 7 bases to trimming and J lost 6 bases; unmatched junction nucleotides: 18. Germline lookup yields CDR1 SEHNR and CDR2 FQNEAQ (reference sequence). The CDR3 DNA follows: TGTGCCAGCACCGGTTCGGGACAGGGAGATTCAGTGGATGGCTACACCTTC. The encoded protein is CASTGSGQGDSVDGYTF.

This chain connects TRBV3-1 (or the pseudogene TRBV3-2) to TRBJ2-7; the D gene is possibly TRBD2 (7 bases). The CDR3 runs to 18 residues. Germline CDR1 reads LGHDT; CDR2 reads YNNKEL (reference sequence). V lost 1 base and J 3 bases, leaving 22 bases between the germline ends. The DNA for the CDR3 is TGTGCCAGCAGCCAAGCCTCGTATGGCGGGGGCGACTTCTACGAGCAGTACTTC. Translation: CASSQASYGGGDFYEQYF.

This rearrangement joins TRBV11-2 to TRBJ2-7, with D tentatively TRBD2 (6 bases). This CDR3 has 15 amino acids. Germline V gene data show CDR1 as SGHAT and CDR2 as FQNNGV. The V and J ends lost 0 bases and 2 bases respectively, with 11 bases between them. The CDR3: CASSLDGGGTYEQYF. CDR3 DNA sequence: TGTGCCAGCAGCTTAGATGGGGGAGGAACCTACGAGCAGTACTTC.

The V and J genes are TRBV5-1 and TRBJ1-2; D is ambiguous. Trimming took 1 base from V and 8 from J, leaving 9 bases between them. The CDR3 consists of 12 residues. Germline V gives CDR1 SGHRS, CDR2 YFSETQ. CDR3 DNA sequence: TGCGCCAGCAGCTTGCCTGGTGGCGGCTACACCTTC. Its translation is CASSLPGGGYTF.

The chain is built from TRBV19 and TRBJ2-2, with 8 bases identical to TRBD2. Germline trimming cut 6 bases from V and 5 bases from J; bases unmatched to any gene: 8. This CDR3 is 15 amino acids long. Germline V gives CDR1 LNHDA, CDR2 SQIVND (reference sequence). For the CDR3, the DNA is TGTGCCAGTAGGAGCGGGGGAACACCGACCGGGGAGCTGTTTTTT. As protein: CASRSGGTPTGELFF.

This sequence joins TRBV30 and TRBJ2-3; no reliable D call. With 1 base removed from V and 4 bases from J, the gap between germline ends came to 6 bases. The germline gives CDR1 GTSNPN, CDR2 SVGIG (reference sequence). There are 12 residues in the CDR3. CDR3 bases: TGTGCCTGGAGTGGCCCTCCAGATACGCAGTATTTT. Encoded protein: CAWSGPPDTQYF.

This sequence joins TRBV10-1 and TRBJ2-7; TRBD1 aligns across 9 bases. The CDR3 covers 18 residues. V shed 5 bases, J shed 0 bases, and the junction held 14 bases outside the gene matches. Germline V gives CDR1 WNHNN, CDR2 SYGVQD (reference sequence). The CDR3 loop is CASSPVPGQGESSYEQYF. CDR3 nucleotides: TGCGCCAGCAGTCCAGTCCCGGGACAGGGAGAAAGCTCCTACGAGCAGTACTTC.

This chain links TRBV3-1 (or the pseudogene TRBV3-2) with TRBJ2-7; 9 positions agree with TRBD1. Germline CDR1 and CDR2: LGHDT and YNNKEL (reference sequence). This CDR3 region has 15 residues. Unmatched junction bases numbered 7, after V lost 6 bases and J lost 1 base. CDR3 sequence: CASSRDREQSYEQYF. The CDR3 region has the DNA TGTGCCAGCAGTCGGGACAGGGAGCAATCCTACGAGCAGTACTTC.

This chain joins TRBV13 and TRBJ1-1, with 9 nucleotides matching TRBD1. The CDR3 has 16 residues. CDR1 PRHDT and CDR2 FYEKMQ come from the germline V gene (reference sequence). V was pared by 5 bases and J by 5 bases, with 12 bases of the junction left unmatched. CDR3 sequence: CASSLSWTGAETEAFF. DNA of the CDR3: TGTGCCAGCAGCCTATCCTGGACAGGGGCGGAGACTGAAGCTTTCTTT.

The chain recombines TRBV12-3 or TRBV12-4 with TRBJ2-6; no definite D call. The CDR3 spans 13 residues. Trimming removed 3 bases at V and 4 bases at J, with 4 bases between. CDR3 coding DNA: TGTGCCAGCAGTTTGAAAGGGGCCAACGTCCTGACTTTC. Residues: CASSLKGANVLTF.

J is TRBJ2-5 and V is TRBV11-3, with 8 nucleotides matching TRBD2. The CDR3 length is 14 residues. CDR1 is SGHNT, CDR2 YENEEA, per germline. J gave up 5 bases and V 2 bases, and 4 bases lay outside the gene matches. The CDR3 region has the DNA TGTGCCAGCAGCTTATCTGGCGGGGGGGAGACCCAGTACTTC. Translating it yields CASSLSGGGETQYF.

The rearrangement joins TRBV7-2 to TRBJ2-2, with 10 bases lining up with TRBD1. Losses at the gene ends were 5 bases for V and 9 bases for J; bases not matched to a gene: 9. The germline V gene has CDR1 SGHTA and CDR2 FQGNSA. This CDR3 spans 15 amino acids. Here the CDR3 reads CASSGGTGASRELFF. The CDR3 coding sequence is TGTGCCAGCAGCGGCGGGACAGGGGCATCAAGGGAGCTGTTTTTT.

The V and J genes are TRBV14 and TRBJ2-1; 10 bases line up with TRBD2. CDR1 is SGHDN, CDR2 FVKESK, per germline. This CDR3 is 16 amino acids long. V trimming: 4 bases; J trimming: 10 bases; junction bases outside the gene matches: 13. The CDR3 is CASSPFMVAGGHEQFF. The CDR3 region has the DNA TGTGCCAGCAGCCCCTTTATGGTAGCGGGGGGACACGAGCAGTTCTTC.

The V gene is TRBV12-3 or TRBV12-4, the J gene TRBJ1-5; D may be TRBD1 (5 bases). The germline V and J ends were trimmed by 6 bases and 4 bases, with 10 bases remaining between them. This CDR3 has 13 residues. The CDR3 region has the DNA TGTGCCAGCAGCCTCAGGGCTAATCAGCCCCAGCATTTT. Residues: CASSLRANQPQHF.

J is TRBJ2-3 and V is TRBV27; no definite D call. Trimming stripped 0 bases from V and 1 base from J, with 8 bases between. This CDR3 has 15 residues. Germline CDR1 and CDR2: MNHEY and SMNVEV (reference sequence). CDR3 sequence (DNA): TGTGCCAGCAGTTTATCGACGTTTGGCACAGATACGCAGTATTTT. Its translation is CASSLSTFGTDTQYF.

CDR3 in DNA: TGTGCCAGCAGCTTGGAACTTAGGATGCAGTATTTT. Amino acid sequence: CASSLELRMQYF. The V and J genes are TRBV5-6 and TRBJ2-3; no firm D call. V was trimmed by 0 bases and J by 11 bases, leaving 10 bases between them. CDR1 and CDR2 (germline): SGHDT, YYEEEE. This CDR3 spans 12 amino acids.

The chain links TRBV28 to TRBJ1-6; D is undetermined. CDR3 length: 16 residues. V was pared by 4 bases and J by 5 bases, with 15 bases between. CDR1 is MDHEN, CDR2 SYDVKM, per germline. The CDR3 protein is CASSSPHPGNNSPLHF. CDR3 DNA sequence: TGTGCCAGCAGTTCCCCTCACCCGGGAAATAATTCACCCCTCCACTTT.

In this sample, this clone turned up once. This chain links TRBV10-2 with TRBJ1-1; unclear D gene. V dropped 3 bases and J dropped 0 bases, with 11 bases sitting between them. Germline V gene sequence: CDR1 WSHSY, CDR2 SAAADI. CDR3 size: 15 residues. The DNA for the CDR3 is TGCGCCAGCAGTGAAACGTCGTGGATGAACACTGAAGCTTTCTTT. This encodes CASSETSWMNTEAFF.

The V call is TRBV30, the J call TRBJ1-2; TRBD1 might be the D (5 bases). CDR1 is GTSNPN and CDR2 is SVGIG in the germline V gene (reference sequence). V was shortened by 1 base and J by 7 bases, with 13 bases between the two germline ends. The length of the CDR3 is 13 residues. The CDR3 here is CAWSGQGAVGYTF. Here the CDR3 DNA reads TGTGCCTGGAGTGGGCAGGGAGCGGTTGGCTACACCTTC. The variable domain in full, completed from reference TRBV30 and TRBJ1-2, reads SQTIHQWPATLVQPVGSPLSLECTVEGTSNPNLYWYRQAAGRGLQLLFYSVGIGQISSEVPQNLSASRPQDRQFILSSKKLLLSDSGFYLCAWSGQGAVGYTFGSGTRLTVV.

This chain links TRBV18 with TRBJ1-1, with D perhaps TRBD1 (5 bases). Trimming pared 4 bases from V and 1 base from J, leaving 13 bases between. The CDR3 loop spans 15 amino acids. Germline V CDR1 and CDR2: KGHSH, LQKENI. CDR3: CASSRGSGGNTEAFF. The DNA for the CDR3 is TGTGCCAGCTCACGTGGATCTGGGGGGAACACTGAAGCTTTCTTT.